This passage covers 6 T cell receptor beta chains from one sample sequenced in a study of shared clonotypes between healthy human individuals. Only in-frame clones appear in the TCRdb table, and some are missing; sequencing was by immunoSEQ multiplex PCR. The sample carries about 580,000 clones, more than 95% recorded once. CD8 cells regarded as naive lacked CD45RO, were positively chosen for CCR7, and omitted terminally differentiated effector memory CD45RA+ cells. Sequencing used naive CD8+ T cells sorted from blood. The receptors come from a man younger than 45 in good health.

The chain joins TRBV10-3 to TRBJ2-1, with TRBD2 matching 12 bases. The ends lost 7 bases at V and 7 bases at J; junction bases unmatched: 8. This CDR3 has 15 residues. Per germline, CDR1 ENHRY and CDR2 SYGVKD. The CDR3 sequence is CAITLAGGPLNEQFF. The CDR3, as DNA: TGTGCCATCACCCTAGCGGGAGGGCCTTTAAATGAGCAGTTCTTC.

The gene calls are TRBV10-1 and TRBJ2-1; possible D gene TRBD1, 7 bases. Trimming stripped 3 bases from V and 4 bases from J, with 13 bases between. CDR3 length: 15 residues. Germline CDR1 and CDR2: WNHNN and SYGVQD (reference sequence). The CDR3 DNA is TGCGCCAGCAGTGAATTGGCAGGGGGGTACAATGAGCAGTTCTTC. Protein: CASSELAGGYNEQFF.

V is TRBV15 and J is TRBJ2-3; D remains ambiguous. Germline V lookup: CDR1 LNHNV, CDR2 YYDKDF (reference sequence). This CDR3 comprises 15 residues. The V end was cut by 4 bases, the J end by 4 bases, with 15 bases between. CDR3 DNA: TGTGCCACCAGCAAGGGCTTCGAAGGCGCAGATACGCAGTATTTT. Translation gives CATSKGFEGADTQYF.

The chain couples TRBV11-2 to TRBJ2-5; TRBD1 matches 7 bases. The germline CDR1 and CDR2 sequences are SGHAT and FQNNGV. This CDR3 region has 15 residues. The ends lost 3 bases at V and 3 bases at J; junction bases unmatched: 7. In DNA, the CDR3 is TGTGCCAGCAGCTTTCCAGGGGACAGCAAAGAGACCCAGTACTTC. This sequence encodes CASSFPGDSKETQYF. Together with reference TRBV11-2 and TRBJ2-5, the CDR3 gives the full variable domain: EAGVAQSPRYKIIEKRQSVAFWCNPISGHATLYWYQQILGQGPKLLIQFQNNGVVDDSQLPKDRFSAERLKGVDSTLKIQPAKLEDSAVYLCASSFPGDSKETQYFGPGTRLLVL.

V gene TRBV27 combines with J gene TRBJ1-5, with D unclear. V gave up 5 bases and J gave up 5 bases, with 16 bases separating them. The CDR3 is 15 residues long. The germline gives CDR1 MNHEY, CDR2 SMNVEV (reference sequence). CDR3: CASSPTDSADQPQHF. The DNA for the CDR3 is TGTGCCAGCAGTCCCACCGACTCTGCCGATCAGCCCCAGCATTTT.

This rearrangement joins TRBV18 to TRBJ2-3; the D is unclear. V lost 0 bases and J 1 base, leaving 11 bases between the germline ends. Germline assignment: CDR1 KGHSH and CDR2 LQKENI. The CDR3 length is 16 residues. The CDR3 protein is CASSPPNTPGTDTQYF. The CDR3 nucleotides are TGTGCCAGCTCACCACCGAACACCCCGGGCACAGATACGCAGTATTTT.